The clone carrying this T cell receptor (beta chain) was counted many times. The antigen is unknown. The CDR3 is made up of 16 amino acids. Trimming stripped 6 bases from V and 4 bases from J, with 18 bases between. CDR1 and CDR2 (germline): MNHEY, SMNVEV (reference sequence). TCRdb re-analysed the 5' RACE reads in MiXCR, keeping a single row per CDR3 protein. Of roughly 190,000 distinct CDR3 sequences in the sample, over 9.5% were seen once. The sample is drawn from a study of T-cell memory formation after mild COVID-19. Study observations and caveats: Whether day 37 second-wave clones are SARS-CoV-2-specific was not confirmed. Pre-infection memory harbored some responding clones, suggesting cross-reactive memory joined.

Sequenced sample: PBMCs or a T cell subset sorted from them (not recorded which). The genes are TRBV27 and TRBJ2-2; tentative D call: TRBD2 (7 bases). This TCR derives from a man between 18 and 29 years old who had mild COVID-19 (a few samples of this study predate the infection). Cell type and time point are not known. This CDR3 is CASRIRGGATTGELFF. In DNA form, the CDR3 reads TGTGCCAGCAGAATAAGGGGGGGGGCGACCACCGGGGAGCTGTTTTTT.